Shown below are 30 T cell receptor beta chains from a single sample sequenced in a study of cytomegalovirus exposure and HLA in healthy donors. Primers: 60 Vbeta forward and 13 Jbeta reverse. Some clones are missing from TCRdb's copy, which holds only in-frame ones; the method was immunoSEQ multiplex PCR. This table has fewer than 200,000 clones, approximately 80% appearing once. Material: PBMCs. These receptors all stem from a woman aged 25 to 39 in good health and CMV-seronegative.

The rearrangement joins TRBV5-1 to TRBJ2-7; D is possibly TRBD2 (6 bases). Per the germline V gene, CDR1 is SGHRS and CDR2 is YFSETQ. V was shortened by 4 bases and J by 2 bases, with 13 bases between the two germline ends. The CDR3 loop spans 14 amino acids. CDR3 sequence: CASSPQSGAYEQYF. CDR3 nucleotides: TGCGCCAGCAGCCCCCAGTCGGGGGCCTACGAGCAGTACTTC.

The CDR3 DNA reads TGTGCCAGTAGTATCGTAGCGACACCCCTTAATGAGCAGTTCTTC. Residues: CASSIVATPLNEQFF. This sequence joins TRBV19 and TRBJ2-1, with a weak D call TRBD2 (5 bases). CDR3 length: 15 amino acids. The germline V gene encodes CDR1 LNHDA and CDR2 SQIVND (reference sequence). V lost 3 bases, J lost 7 bases, and 16 bases lay in between.

This clone was seen a single time. V and J are TRBV19 and TRBJ1-3; D unclear. Trimming left V 5 bases short and J 4 bases short, with 15 bases between. CDR1 is LNHDA and CDR2 is SQIVND in the germline V gene (reference sequence). This CDR3 comprises 15 residues. CDR3 sequence (DNA): TGTGCCAGTAGTGCAGGCCTAACTTCCGGAAACACCATATATTTT. Amino acids: CASSAGLTSGNTIYF. The full variable domain, its missing parts supplied by reference TRBV19 and TRBJ1-3, is DGGITQSPKYLFRKEGQNVTLSCEQNLNHDAMYWYRQDPGQGLRLIYYSQIVNDFQKGDIAEGYSVSREKKESFPLTVTSAQKNPTAFYLCASSAGLTSGNTIYFGEGSWLTVV.

The chain combines TRBV4-3 with TRBJ1-4; D gene uncertain. Between the trimmed V and J ends, which lost 0 bases and 5 bases, there was a span of 10 bases. Germline V gives CDR1 LGHNA, CDR2 YSLEER. The CDR3 spans 15 residues. This chain's CDR3 is CASSQDVRGNEKLFF. CDR3 sequence (DNA): TGCGCCAGCAGCCAAGATGTCAGAGGAAATGAAAAACTGTTTTTT.

The CDR3: CASSPNSPGLAGGTDTQYF. For the CDR3, the DNA is TGTGCCAGCTCACCTAATAGTCCGGGACTAGCGGGGGGAACAGATACGCAGTATTTT. The J gene is TRBJ2-3, the V gene TRBV18; 15 bases align to TRBD2. The CDR3 is 19 residues long. V lost 3 bases, J lost 3 bases, and 10 bases stayed unmatched. CDR1 and CDR2 from the germline V gene are KGHSH and LQKENI.

The chain joins TRBV4-3 to TRBJ1-3, with TRBD1 as a possible D gene (5 bases). This CDR3 spans 15 amino acids. Germline CDR1 LGHNA, CDR2 YSLEER. The V and J ends lost 0 bases and 3 bases respectively, with 9 bases between them. The CDR3: CASSQDAGRGNTIYF. The CDR3 DNA sequence: TGCGCCAGCAGCCAAGATGCAGGGCGTGGAAACACCATATATTTT.

The genes are TRBV19 and TRBJ2-5, with D possibly being TRBD1 (5 bases). V lost 6 bases and J lost 2, with 10 bases in between. The CDR3 consists of 13 residues. Germline V lookup: CDR1 LNHDA, CDR2 SQIVND (reference sequence). Here the CDR3 reads CASSLQVQETQYF. CDR3 coding DNA: TGTGCCAGTAGCCTACAGGTTCAAGAGACCCAGTACTTC.

The rearrangement links TRBV19 to TRBJ1-1; D remains ambiguous. This CDR3 region has 12 residues. Looked up from germline, CDR1 is LNHDA and CDR2 is SQIVND (reference sequence). Trimming cost V 3 bases and J 1 base, with 3 bases left between them. CDR3 bases: TGTGCCAGTAGTATCTGGAACACTGAAGCTTTCTTT. The encoded protein is CASSIWNTEAFF. The whole variable domain, remainder taken from reference TRBV19 and TRBJ1-1, is DGGITQSPKYLFRKEGQNVTLSCEQNLNHDAMYWYRQDPGQGLRLIYYSQIVNDFQKGDIAEGYSVSREKKESFPLTVTSAQKNPTAFYLCASSIWNTEAFFGQGTRLTVV.

This clone was observed a handful of times. The V gene is TRBV5-4, the J gene TRBJ2-5, with 10 bases lining up with TRBD2. The CDR3 covers 18 residues. V was pared by 4 bases and J by 6 bases, with 18 bases of the junction left unmatched. CDR1 SGHNT and CDR2 YYREEE come from the germline V gene (reference sequence). The CDR3 region is CASSQDFSGGPRTQTQYF. The CDR3 nucleotides read TGTGCCAGCAGCCAAGATTTTAGCGGGGGGCCCCGGACGCAGACCCAGTACTTC.

This chain links TRBV7-9 with TRBJ1-2; D uncertain. The CDR3 sequence is 14 residues long. Deletions cut 1 base from V and 8 bases from J, with 14 bases between. Germline loops: CDR1 SEHNR, CDR2 FQNEAQ (reference sequence). The CDR3 region has the DNA TGTGCCAGCAGCTTAGGGGAGTCTCTTGACGGCTACACCTTC. The encoded protein is CASSLGESLDGYTF.

V and J are TRBV5-5 and TRBJ2-7; D is ambiguous. V lost 2 bases, J lost 1 base, and 13 bases lay in between. This CDR3 region has 15 residues. The V gene's germline CDR1 is SGHKS and CDR2 YYEKEE (reference sequence). Written as DNA, the CDR3 is TGTGCCAGCAGCTTACTACCCGAACCTTCCTACGAGCAGTACTTC. It yields the protein CASSLLPEPSYEQYF.

The chain is built from TRBV5-6 and TRBJ2-7; unclear D gene. There are 15 residues in the CDR3. Germline V gives CDR1 SGHDT, CDR2 YYEEEE. The V gene lost 1 base and the J gene lost 9 bases, with 20 bases spanning the gap. The CDR3, as DNA: TGTGCCAGCAGCTTGCCCCGTACCGTTTCGCCAGGGCAGTACTTC. It encodes CASSLPRTVSPGQYF.

The chain uses TRBV5-4 and TRBJ2-1; 10 bases line up with TRBD2. The CDR3 runs to 16 residues. The V and J ends lost 4 bases and 3 bases, in that order; junction bases with no gene match: 7. In germline, CDR1 is SGHNT, CDR2 YYREEE (reference sequence). The CDR3 sequence is CASSQDPSGSYNEQFF. As DNA, the CDR3 is TGTGCCAGCAGCCAAGATCCTAGCGGGAGCTACAATGAGCAGTTCTTC.

This chain connects TRBV30 to TRBJ2-7, with D tentatively TRBD1 (6 bases). The V gene's germline CDR1 is GTSNPN and CDR2 SVGIG (reference sequence). V lost 3 bases and J lost 0, with 12 bases in between. The CDR3 extends over 14 amino acids. CDR3 protein: CAWSPGQFSYEQYF. Written as DNA, the CDR3 is TGTGCCTGGAGCCCCGGACAGTTCTCCTACGAGCAGTACTTC.

Here the CDR3 DNA reads TGTGCCAGTAGCTCCGGGACACAAGGAAACACCATATATTTT. Its protein is CASSSGTQGNTIYF. The chain uses TRBV19 and TRBJ1-3; TRBD1 is a possible D gene (6 bases). Looked up from germline, CDR1 is LNHDA and CDR2 is SQIVND (reference sequence). This CDR3 spans 14 amino acids. V was trimmed by 6 bases and J by 4 bases, leaving 13 bases between them.

The J gene is TRBJ1-3, the V gene TRBV4-1; TRBD1 matches at 10 bases. This CDR3 is 16 amino acids long. In germline, CDR1 is MGHRA, CDR2 YSYEKL. J was trimmed by 3 bases and V by 3 bases; bases with no gene match: 5. The CDR3, as DNA: TGCGCCAGCAGCCAGCCACGGGACAGGGGTGGAAACACCATATATTTT. Translation: CASSQPRDRGGNTIYF.

CDR3 bases: TGTGCCATCAGTGAGTCAGGACAGACGAACTATGGCTACACCTTC. Its protein product is CAISESGQTNYGYTF. The chain uses TRBV10-3 and TRBJ1-2; D is perhaps TRBD1 (6 bases). Trimming shortened V by 0 bases and J by 2 bases, and 10 bases separated the two germline ends. Germline values: CDR1 ENHRY, CDR2 SYGVKD. The CDR3 extends over 15 amino acids.

The rearrangement links TRBV7-2 to TRBJ2-3; 11 bases match TRBD2. Germline CDR1 is SGHTA and CDR2 is FQGNSA. The CDR3 is made up of 16 amino acids. The ends lost 4 bases at V and 5 bases at J; junction bases unmatched: 8. The CDR3 DNA sequence: TGTGCCAGCAGCTACTGGGGACTAGCGGACCGAGATACGCAGTATTTT. Protein sequence: CASSYWGLADRDTQYF. Looking up the rest from reference TRBV7-2 and TRBJ2-3 gives the full variable domain: GAGVSQSPSNKVTEKGKDVELRCDPISGHTALYWYRQSLGQGLEFLIYFQGNSAPDKSGLPSDRFSAERTGGSVSTLTIQRTQQEDSAVYLCASSYWGLADRDTQYFGPGTRLTVL.

The genes are TRBV6-1 and TRBJ2-5; D may be TRBD2 (6 bases). Germline-derived CDR1 and CDR2 are MNHNS and SASEGT. The CDR3 length is 10 residues. Trimming took off 6 bases at V and 14 bases at J, with 13 bases between the two ends. In DNA form, the CDR3 reads TGTGCCAGCAGGCGGGACGCCGCATACTTC. It specifies CASRRDAAYF.

The V gene is TRBV19, the J gene TRBJ1-1; weak D call: TRBD1 (6 bases). Per germline, CDR1 LNHDA and CDR2 SQIVND (reference sequence). This CDR3 has 12 residues. V shed 8 bases and J shed 1 base, with 8 bases lying between them. The CDR3 DNA reads TGTGCCAGTTCGACAGGGAACACTGAAGCTTTCTTT. Translation: CASSTGNTEAFF.

The chain uses TRBV14 and TRBJ2-7, with a possible D match to TRBD1 (6 bases). This CDR3 is 12 amino acids long. V lost 4 bases to trimming and J lost 9 bases, with 13 bases between them. From germline, CDR1 is SGHDN and CDR2 FVKESK. This chain's CDR3 is CASSRPTGRQYF. The CDR3 nucleotides are TGTGCCAGCAGCCGCCCCACAGGGAGGCAGTACTTC.

This clone has just a few counts. The V call is TRBV18, the J call TRBJ2-3; D is undetermined. Trimming removed 3 bases from V and 0 bases from J, with 4 bases in between. Germline CDR1 is KGHSH and CDR2 is LQKENI. The CDR3 has 13 residues. For the CDR3, the DNA is TGTGCCAGCTCACCCTATAGCACAGATACGCAGTATTTT. Translating gives CASSPYSTDTQYF.

CDR3 amino acids: CASSRRTSGETQYF. The CDR3 nucleotides are TGTGCCAGCAGTCGACGGACTAGCGGAGAGACCCAGTACTTC. The V call is TRBV2, the J call TRBJ2-5, with 10 bases aligning to TRBD2. CDR1 and CDR2 from the germline V gene are SNHLY and FYNNEI. V was clipped by 5 bases and J by 4 bases; unmatched bases: 4. The length of the CDR3 is 14 residues.

This clone was observed a single time. The rearrangement joins TRBV12-5 to TRBJ1-5; TRBD1 matches at 7 bases. CDR1 LGHNT and CDR2 FRNRAP come from the germline V gene. The trim removed 4 bases at V and 6 bases at J, leaving 6 bases unmatched. The CDR3 runs 14 residues. The CDR3 bases are TGTGCTAGTGGTTCTCAGGGGGTCGGTCAGCCCCAGCATTTT. The encoded protein is CASGSQGVGQPQHF.

J is TRBJ1-1 and V is TRBV10-2; 7 bases fit TRBD1. V dropped 3 bases and J dropped 1; count of bases not matched to a gene: 8. Germline CDR1 WSHSY, CDR2 SAAADI. This CDR3 is built from 16 residues. The CDR3 region is CASSDQRGLGNTEAFF. The CDR3, as DNA: TGCGCCAGCAGTGACCAAAGGGGGCTGGGGAACACTGAAGCTTTCTTT.

V gene TRBV11-2 combines with J gene TRBJ2-5; no firm D call. The CDR3 totals 13 residues. Trimming removed 4 bases from V and 5 bases from J, with 11 bases in between. Germline CDR1 is SGHAT and CDR2 is FQNNGV. Here the CDR3 reads CASSSLGPETQYF. The CDR3 DNA sequence: TGTGCCAGCAGCTCCCTAGGTCCGGAGACCCAGTACTTC.

CDR3 nucleotide sequence: TGTGCCAGCAGCTTAACCCGACAGGGGAACACCATATATTTT. Encoded protein: CASSLTRQGNTIYF. The chain is built from TRBV11-2 and TRBJ1-3, with 8 bases identical to TRBD1. The trim removed 2 bases at V and 7 bases at J, leaving 4 bases unmatched. The CDR3 loop spans 14 amino acids. The germline CDR1 and CDR2 sequences are SGHAT and FQNNGV.

The rearrangement links TRBV5-1 to TRBJ2-5; D may be TRBD2 (6 bases). This CDR3 contains 13 residues. The V end lost 1 base, the J end lost 4 bases, and 8 bases lay between the germline ends. Germline V gene sequence: CDR1 SGHRS, CDR2 YFSETQ. CDR3 protein: CASSLIAAETQYF. CDR3 DNA sequence: TGCGCCAGCAGCTTGATAGCGGCAGAGACCCAGTACTTC.

This clone has only one observation. J is TRBJ1-1 and V is TRBV4-1; TRBD1 agrees at 7 bases. The germline CDR1 and CDR2 sequences are MGHRA and YSYEKL. This CDR3 has 14 amino acids. Trimming cost V 0 bases and J 6 bases; bases outside gene matches: 4. This CDR3 reads CASSQDRGGSEAFF. In DNA, the CDR3 is TGCGCCAGCAGCCAAGATCGAGGGGGCTCTGAAGCTTTCTTT.

The rearrangement links TRBV7-2 to TRBJ2-7; the D is unclear. The CDR3 contains 13 residues. Germline V lookup: CDR1 SGHTA, CDR2 FQGNSA. The germline V and J ends were trimmed by 1 base and 3 bases, with 7 bases remaining between them. The CDR3, as DNA: TGTGCCAGCAGCTTAGAACTACTCTACGAGCAGTACTTC. Residues: CASSLELLYEQYF.